This T cell receptor (beta chain) was sequenced for a study of CD8 T cells in Susac syndrome. The T cells that were sequenced for TCR beta were CD8+ and CD4+ cells from blood. The V and J ends lost 0 bases and 5 bases respectively, with 7 bases between them. Germline CDR1 GTSNPN, CDR2 SVGIG (reference sequence). The CDR3 is 12 residues long. RNA in amounts of roughly 0.5 to 1 ug was reverse transcribed with random hexamers. Amplification of TCR beta CDR3 by immunoSEQ multiplex PCR spanned 54 Vbeta and 13 Jbeta. Via MiXCR, TCRdb re-called the immunoSEQ multiplex PCR reads, giving one row per CDR3 protein. The sample contains approximately 120,000 distinct CDR3 sequences, about 95% of which appear only once.

Sequences were obtained from CD4+ T cells from PBMCs. V is TRBV30 and J is TRBJ1-1; no clear D gene. This clonotype was sampled from a human donor in good health. CDR3 amino acids: CAWSVPRTEAFF. As DNA, the CDR3 is TGTGCCTGGAGTGTCCCACGGACTGAAGCTTTCTTT.